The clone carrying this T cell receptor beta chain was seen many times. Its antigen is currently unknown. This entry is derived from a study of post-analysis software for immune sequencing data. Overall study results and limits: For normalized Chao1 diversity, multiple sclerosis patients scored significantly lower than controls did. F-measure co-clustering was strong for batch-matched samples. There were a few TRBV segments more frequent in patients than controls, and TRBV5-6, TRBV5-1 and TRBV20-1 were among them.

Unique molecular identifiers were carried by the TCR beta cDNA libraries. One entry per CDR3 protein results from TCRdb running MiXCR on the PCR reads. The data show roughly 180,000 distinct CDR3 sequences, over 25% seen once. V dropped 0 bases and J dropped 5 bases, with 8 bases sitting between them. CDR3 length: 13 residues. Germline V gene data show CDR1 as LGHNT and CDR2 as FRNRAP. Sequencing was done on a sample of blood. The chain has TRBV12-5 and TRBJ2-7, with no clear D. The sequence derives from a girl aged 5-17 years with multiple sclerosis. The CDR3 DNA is TGTGCTAGTGGTTTGGTTCCCTACCACGAGCAGTACTTC. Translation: CASGLVPYHEQYF.